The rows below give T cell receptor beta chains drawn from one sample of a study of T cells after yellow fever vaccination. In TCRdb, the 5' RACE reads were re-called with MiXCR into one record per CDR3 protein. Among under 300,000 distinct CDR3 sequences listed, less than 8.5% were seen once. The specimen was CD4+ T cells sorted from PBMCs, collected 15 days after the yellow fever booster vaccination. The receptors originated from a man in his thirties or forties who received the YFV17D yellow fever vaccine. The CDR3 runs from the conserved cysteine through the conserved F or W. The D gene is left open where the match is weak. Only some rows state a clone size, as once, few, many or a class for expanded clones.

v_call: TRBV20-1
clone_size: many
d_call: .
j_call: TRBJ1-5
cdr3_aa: CSVSPGNQPQHF
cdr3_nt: TGCAGTGTGAGTCCCGGCAATCAGCCCCAGCATTTT

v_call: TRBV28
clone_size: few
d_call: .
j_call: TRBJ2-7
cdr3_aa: CASADSRTIIYEQYF
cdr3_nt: TGTGCCAGCGCCGATAGTCGCACGATTATTTACGAGCAGTACTTC

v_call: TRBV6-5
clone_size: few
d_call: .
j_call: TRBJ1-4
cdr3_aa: CASSYSDRLYEKLFF
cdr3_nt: TGTGCCAGCAGTTACTCAGACAGGTTGTATGAAAAACTGTTTTTT

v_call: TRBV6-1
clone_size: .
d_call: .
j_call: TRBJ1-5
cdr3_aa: CASSPLGLSNQPQHF
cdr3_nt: TGTGCCAGCTCTCCCTTAGGATTGAGCAATCAGCCCCAGCATTTT

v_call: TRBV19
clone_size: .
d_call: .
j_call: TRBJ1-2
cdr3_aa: CASSIATVGNYGYTF
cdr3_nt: TGTGCCAGTAGTATCGCCACAGTCGGGAACTATGGCTACACCTTC

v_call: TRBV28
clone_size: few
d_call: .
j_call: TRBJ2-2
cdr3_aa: CASSGIQNPNTGELFF
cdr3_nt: TGTGCCAGCAGTGGCATCCAGAACCCGAACACCGGGGAGCTGTTTTTT

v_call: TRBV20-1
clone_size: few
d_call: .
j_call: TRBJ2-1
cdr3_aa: CSAPYSSYNEQFF
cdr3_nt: TGCAGTGCCCCCTACAGCTCCTACAATGAGCAGTTCTTC

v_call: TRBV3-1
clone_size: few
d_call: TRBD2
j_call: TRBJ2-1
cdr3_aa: CASSQDGRGRVPEQFF
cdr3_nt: TGTGCCAGCAGCCAAGACGGGCGCGGGAGGGTTCCTGAGCAGTTCTTC

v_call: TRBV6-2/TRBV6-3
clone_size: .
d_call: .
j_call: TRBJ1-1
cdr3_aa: CASRETGEAFF
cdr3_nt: TGTGCCAGCAGGGAAACAGGGGAAGCTTTCTTT

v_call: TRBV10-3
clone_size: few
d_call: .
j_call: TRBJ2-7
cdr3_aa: CAISVTGLTYEQYF
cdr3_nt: TGTGCCATCAGTGTTACAGGTCTCACCTACGAGCAGTACTTC

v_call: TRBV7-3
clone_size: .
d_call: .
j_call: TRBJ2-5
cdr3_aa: CASSLRGAAVETQYF
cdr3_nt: TGTGCCAGCAGCTTACGCGGGGCTGCCGTCGAGACCCAGTACTTC

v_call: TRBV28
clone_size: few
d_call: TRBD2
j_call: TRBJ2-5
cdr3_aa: CAGGALAGGPETQYF
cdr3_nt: TGTGCCGGGGGGGCATTAGCGGGAGGGCCGGAGACCCAGTACTTC

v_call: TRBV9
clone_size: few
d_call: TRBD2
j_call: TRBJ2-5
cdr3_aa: CASSVSGRAETQYF
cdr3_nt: TGTGCCAGCAGCGTTAGCGGGAGGGCAGAGACCCAGTACTTC

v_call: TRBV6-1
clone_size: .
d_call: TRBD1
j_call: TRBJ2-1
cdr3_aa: CASSRDRDPYYNEQFF
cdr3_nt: TGTGCCAGCAGTCGGGACAGGGACCCGTATTACAATGAGCAGTTCTTC